This T cell receptor beta chain was sequenced for a study of shared clonotypes between healthy human individuals. Trimming shortened V by 2 bases and J by 1 base, and 12 bases separated the two germline ends. Germline values: CDR1 SGHVS, CDR2 FQNEAQ. This CDR3 region has 16 residues. There are a few counts of this clone. Sequenced by immunoSEQ multiplex PCR; TCRdb stores in-frame clones only, minus some. The sample includes about 710,000 clones, roughly 72% of them seen just once. This clonotype was obtained from a woman in her 30s in good health. The sample comprised memory CD4+ T cells sorted from blood. Subset meaning: CD45RA-negative fraction. This chain connects TRBV7-8 to TRBJ1-5, with D unclear. The CDR3 here is CASSLRTSFSNQPQHF. CDR3 DNA sequence: TGTGCCAGCAGCTTAAGGACGAGTTTCAGCAATCAGCCCCAGCATTTT.